This T cell receptor beta chain was identified in a study of shared clonotypes between healthy human individuals. V dropped 2 bases and J dropped 2; count of bases not matched to a gene: 15. Germline lookup yields CDR1 SGDLS and CDR2 YYNGEE. The CDR3 runs 20 residues. Data came from immunoSEQ multiplex PCR; TCRdb stores just in-frame clones and leaves some out. The profile shows millions of clones, more than 85% of them singletons. Terminally differentiated effector memory CD45RA+ cells were excluded by CCR7 positive selection of CD45RO-negative cells. The TCR was taken from a man in his late teens or twenties in good health. Some clones in this sample may be carry-over from other donors' samples. This chain joins TRBV9 and TRBJ2-1, with 11 bases aligning to TRBD2. Material: naive CD8+ T cells from PBMCs. The DNA for the CDR3 is TGTGCCAGCAGCGTCTCGCCGGGCCTAGCGGGAGGTGCAACCTACAATGAGCAGTTCTTC. This encodes CASSVSPGLAGGATYNEQFF.